Here is one TCR beta chain with its context. The assay was immunoSEQ multiplex PCR, and TCRdb's table has in-frame clones only and misses some. This table holds tens of thousands of clones, roughly 94% found once. The sample belongs to a study of technical replicates of blood from a few donors. CDR3 length equals 12 residues. Germline V gives CDR1 SEHNR, CDR2 FQNEAQ (reference sequence). Deletions cut 4 bases from V and 6 bases from J, with 9 bases between. This clonotype was sampled from a human donor in good health. The source material was T cells isolated from PBMCs. The V gene is TRBV7-9, the J gene TRBJ1-2; tentatively, D is TRBD1 (6 bases). The CDR3 region is CASSSDRNGYTF. The CDR3 bases are TGTGCCAGCAGCTCCGACAGGAATGGCTACACCTTC.